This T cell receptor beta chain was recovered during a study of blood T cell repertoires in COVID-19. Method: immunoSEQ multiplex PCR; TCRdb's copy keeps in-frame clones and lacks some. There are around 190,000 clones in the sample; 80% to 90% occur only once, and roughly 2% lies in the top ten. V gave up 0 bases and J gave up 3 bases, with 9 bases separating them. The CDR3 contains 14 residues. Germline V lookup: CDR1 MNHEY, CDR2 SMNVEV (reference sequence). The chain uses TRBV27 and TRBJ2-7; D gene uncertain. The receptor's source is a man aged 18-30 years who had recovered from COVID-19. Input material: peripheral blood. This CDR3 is CASSLSNSHYEQYF. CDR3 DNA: TGTGCCAGCAGTTTATCGAACAGCCACTACGAGCAGTACTTC.